The clone carrying this TCR beta chain was counted at least ten times. RNA transcripts yielded amplified TCR beta CDR3 regions. RT-PCR in the first round (using the HTBI primer set) targeted the TCR CDR3. TCRdb redid the calling of the multiplex PCR reads with MiXCR, one entry per CDR3 protein. Of about 350,000 distinct CDR3 sequences listed, more than 11% are singletons. This record belongs to a study of T cells in Graves' hyperthyroidism and ophthalmopathy. The CDR3 has 14 amino acids. Germline V gene sequence: CDR1 DFQATT, CDR2 SNEGSKA (reference sequence). Trimming at V came to 0 bases and at J to 7 bases, leaving 4 bases not matched to a gene.

The sequencing sample was made of blood. This receptor was taken from a woman in her 30s with Graves' hyperthyroidism. The chain carries TRBV20-1 and TRBJ1-5; 9 bases are a match to TRBD1. CDR3 bases: TGCAGTGCTAGAGATCTAGGACAGGGGCAGCCCCAGCATTTT. Its protein product is CSARDLGQGQPQHF.